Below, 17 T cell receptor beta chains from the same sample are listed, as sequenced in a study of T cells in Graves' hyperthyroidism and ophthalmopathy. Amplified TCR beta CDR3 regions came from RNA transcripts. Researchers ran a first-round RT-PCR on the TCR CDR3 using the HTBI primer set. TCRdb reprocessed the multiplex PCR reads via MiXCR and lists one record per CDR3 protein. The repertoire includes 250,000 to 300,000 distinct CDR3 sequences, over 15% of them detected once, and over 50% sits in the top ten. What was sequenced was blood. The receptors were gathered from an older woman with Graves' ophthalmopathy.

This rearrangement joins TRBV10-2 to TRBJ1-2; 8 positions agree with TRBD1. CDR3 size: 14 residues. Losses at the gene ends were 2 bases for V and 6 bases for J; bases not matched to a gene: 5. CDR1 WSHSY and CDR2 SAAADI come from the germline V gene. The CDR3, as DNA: TGCGCCAGCAGTGAGCAGGGGGCAGGAGATGGCTACACCTTC. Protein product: CASSEQGAGDGYTF.

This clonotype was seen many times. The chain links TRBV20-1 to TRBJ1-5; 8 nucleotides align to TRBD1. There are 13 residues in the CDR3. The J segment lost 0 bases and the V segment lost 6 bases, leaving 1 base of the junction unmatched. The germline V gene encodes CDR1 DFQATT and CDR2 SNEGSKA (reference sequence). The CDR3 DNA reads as TGCAGTGCGGGACAGGTTAGCAATCAGCCCCAGCATTTT. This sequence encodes CSAGQVSNQPQHF.

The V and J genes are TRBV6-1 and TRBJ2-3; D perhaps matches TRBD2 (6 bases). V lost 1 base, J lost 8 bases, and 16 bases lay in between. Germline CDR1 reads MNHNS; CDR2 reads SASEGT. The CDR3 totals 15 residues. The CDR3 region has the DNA TGTGCCAGCAGTGAAGTCGGAGGGGTTCGGGTTACGCAGTATTTT. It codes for CASSEVGGVRVTQYF.

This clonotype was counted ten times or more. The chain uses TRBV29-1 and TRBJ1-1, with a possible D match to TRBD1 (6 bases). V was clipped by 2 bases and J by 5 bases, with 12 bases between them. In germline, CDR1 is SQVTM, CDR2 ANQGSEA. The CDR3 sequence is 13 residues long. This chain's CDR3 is CSVEQGRWTEAFF. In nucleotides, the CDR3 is TGCAGCGTTGAACAGGGGAGATGGACTGAAGCTTTCTTT.

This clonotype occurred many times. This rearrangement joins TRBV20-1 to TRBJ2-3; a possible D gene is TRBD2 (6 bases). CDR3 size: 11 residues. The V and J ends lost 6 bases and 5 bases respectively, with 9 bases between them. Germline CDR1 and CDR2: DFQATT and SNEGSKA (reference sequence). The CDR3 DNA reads TGCAGTGCGGACGGGGGAGATACGCAGTATTTT. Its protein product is CSADGGDTQYF.

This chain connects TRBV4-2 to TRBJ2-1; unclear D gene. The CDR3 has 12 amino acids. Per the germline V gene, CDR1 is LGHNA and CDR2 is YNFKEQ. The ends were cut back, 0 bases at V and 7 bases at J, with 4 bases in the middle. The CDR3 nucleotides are TGTGCCAGCAGCCAAGATCTAAATGAGCAGTTCTTC. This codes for CASSQDLNEQFF.

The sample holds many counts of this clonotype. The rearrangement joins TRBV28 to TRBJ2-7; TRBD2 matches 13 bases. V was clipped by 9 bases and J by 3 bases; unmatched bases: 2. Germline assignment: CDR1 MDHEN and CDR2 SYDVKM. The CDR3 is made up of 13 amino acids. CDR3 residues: CASRTSGSYEQYF. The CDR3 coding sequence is TGTGCCAGTCGGACTAGCGGGAGCTACGAGCAGTACTTC.

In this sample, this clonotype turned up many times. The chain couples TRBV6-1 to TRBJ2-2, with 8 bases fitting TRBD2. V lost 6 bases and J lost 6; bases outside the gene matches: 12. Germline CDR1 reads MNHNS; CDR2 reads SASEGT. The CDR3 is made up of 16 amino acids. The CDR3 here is CASRYLDGRAPGELFF. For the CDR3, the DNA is TGTGCCAGCAGATACCTGGACGGGAGGGCCCCCGGGGAGCTGTTTTTT.

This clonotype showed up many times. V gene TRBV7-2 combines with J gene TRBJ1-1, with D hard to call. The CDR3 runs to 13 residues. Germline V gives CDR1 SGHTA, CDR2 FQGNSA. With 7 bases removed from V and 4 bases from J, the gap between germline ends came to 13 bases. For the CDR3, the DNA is TGTGCCAGCACCCTAAACATAGGCACTGAAGCTTTCTTT. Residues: CASTLNIGTEAFF. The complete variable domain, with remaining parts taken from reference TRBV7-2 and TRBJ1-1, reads GAGVSQSPSNKVTEKGKDVELRCDPISGHTALYWYRQSLGQGLEFLIYFQGNSAPDKSGLPSDRFSAERTGGSVSTLTIQRTQQEDSAVYLCASTLNIGTEAFFGQGTRLTVV.

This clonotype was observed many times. The CDR3: CASSQAQGGRGETQYF. Here the CDR3 DNA reads TGTGCCAGCAGCCAAGCCCAGGGGGGACGAGGAGAGACCCAGTACTTC. The chain is built from TRBV4-2 and TRBJ2-5; D perhaps matches TRBD1 (7 bases). Trimming removed 1 base from V and 4 bases from J, with 16 bases in between. The germline CDR1 and CDR2 sequences are LGHNA and YNFKEQ. There are 16 residues in the CDR3.

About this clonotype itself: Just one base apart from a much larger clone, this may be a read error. CDR3 sequence reads: CARSGTGRQNTGELFF. The CDR3 region has the DNA TGTGCCCGGAGTGGGACGGGACGTCAGAACACCGGGGAGCTGTTTTTT. This sequence joins TRBV30 and TRBJ2-2; D may be TRBD1 or TRBD2 (5 bases each). The length of the CDR3 is 16 residues. In germline, CDR1 is GTSNPN, CDR2 SVGIG (reference sequence).

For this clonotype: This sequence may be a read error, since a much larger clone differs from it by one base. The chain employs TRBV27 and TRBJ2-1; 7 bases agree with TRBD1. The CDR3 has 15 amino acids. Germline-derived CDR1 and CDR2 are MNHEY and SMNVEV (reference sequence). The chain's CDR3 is CASTRTGNSYNEQLF. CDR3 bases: TGTGCCAGCACCCGGACAGGAAACTCCTACAATGAGCAGCTCTTC.

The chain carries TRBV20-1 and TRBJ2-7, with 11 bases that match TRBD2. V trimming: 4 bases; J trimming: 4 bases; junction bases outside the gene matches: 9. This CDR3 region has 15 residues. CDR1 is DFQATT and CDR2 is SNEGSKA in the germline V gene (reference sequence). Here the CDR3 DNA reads TGCAGTGCTAACAATAGGGCTAGCGGGAGGTACGAGCAGTACTTC. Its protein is CSANNRASGRYEQYF.

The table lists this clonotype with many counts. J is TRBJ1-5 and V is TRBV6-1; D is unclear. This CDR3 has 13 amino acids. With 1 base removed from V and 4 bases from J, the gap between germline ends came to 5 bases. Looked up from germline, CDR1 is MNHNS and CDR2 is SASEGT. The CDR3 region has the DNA TGTGCCAGCAGTGAAGACTTGAATCAGCCCCAGCATTTT. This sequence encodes CASSEDLNQPQHF.

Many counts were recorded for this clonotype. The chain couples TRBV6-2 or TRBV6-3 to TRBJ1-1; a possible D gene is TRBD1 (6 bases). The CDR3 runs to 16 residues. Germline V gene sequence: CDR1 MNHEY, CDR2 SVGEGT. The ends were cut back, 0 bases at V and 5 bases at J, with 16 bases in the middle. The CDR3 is CASSYSRGGSGTEAFF. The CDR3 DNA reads TGTGCCAGCAGTTACTCGAGGGGGGGGTCCGGGACTGAAGCTTTCTTT.

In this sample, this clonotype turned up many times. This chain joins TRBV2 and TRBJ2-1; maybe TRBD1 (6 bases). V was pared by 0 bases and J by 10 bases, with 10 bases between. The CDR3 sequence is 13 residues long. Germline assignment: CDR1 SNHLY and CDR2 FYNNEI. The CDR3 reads CASSEALRGEQFF. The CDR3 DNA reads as TGTGCCAGCAGTGAAGCGCTCAGGGGAGAGCAGTTCTTC.

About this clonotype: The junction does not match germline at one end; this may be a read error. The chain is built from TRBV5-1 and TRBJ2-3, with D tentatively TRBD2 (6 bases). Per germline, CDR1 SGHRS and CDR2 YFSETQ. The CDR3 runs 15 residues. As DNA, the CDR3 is TGCCCCAGCAGCTTGGCGGGAAGGAGCACAGATACGCAGTATTTT. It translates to CPSSLAGRSTDTQYF.